This T cell receptor beta chain appears in the sequencing data of a study of T cell repertoires in aging, cancer and after chemotherapy. The wider study: Donors were grouped into six age bands spanning 30 or younger through 70 or older. Healthy donor repertoires were recorded over several months to years and showed clear clonal overlap. Some 10 million TCR reads were in the whole dataset. Study observations and caveats: Healthy donors lost TCR diversity with age mainly through richness, cancer patients through richness and evenness.

Worth noting for this clonotype: Its antigen remains unknown.

Rearranged V-D-J TRB sequences were amplified with a mixed TRB-A/B primer pool. Each CDR3 protein gets one entry after TCRdb re-called the multiplex PCR reads with MiXCR. This repertoire shows about 9,500 distinct CDR3 sequences, roughly a third found once; its top ten account for around 3.4%. TCR beta rearrangements were amplified from peripheral blood genomic DNA. Deletions cut 3 bases from V and 4 bases from J, with 21 bases between. This CDR3 region has 16 residues. The V gene's germline CDR1 is DFQATT and CDR2 SNEGSKA (reference sequence). The sequenced sample consisted of blood. The clonotype was recovered from a human donor in good health. The rearrangement uses TRBV20-1 and TRBJ2-5, with D tentatively TRBD2 (6 bases). The CDR3 DNA follows: TGCAGTGCTAGGGTCCTTAAATCGGACGGGGGAGAGACCCAGTACTTC. Residues: CSARVLKSDGGETQYF.